This TCR beta chain is drawn from a study of T cell responses to AZD1222 COVID-19 vaccine. Study-level findings and limits: Donors were mostly white British, more females; clonal diversity possibly underestimated. Across the whole spike, CD4 TCRs peaked at regions 160-218 and 743-854.

In the case of this clone: Its antigen is not known.

There are 14 residues in the CDR3. The V end lost 5 bases, the J end lost 4 bases, and 14 bases lay between the germline ends. Per the germline V gene, CDR1 is LNHDA and CDR2 is SQIVND (reference sequence). Measured with immunoSEQ multiplex PCR; TCRdb has only the in-frame clones, and not every one. The sample includes some 170,000 clones, about 90% seen only once; the top ten take around 4.5%. The receptor comes from an adult who received the MenACWY meningococcal vaccine as a control. The V gene is TRBV19, the J gene TRBJ1-1, with D perhaps matching TRBD1 (6 bases). Sequencing was performed on peripheral blood, taken 28 days after the second dose of the MenACWY control vaccine. CDR3 bases: TGTGCCAGTAGTGACGTAGGGGGGGGCACTGAAGCTTTCTTT. It encodes CASSDVGGGTEAFF.